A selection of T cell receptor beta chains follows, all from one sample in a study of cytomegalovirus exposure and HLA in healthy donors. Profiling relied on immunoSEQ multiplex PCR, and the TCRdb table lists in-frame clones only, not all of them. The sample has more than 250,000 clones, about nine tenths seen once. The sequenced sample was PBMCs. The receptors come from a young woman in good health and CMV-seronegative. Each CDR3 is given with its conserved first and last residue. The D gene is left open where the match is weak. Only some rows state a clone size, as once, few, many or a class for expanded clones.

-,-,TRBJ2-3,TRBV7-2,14,TGTGCCAGCAGCTCCCCCGGGGGTACAGATACGCAGTATTTT,CASSSPGGTDTQYF
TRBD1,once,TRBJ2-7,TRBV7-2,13,TGTGCCAGCAGCTCCAGGGGGTTCTACGAGCAGTACTTC,CASSSRGFYEQYF
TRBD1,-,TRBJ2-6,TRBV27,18,TGTGCCAGCAGTCCCCCTGGACAGGGGGGGTCTGGGGCCAACGTCCTGACTTTC,CASSPPGQGGSGANVLTF
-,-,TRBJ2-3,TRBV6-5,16,TGTGCCAGCAGTTACTCGCCTGACGACAACTTAGATACGCAGTATTTT,CASSYSPDDNLDTQYF
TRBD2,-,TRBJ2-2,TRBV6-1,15,TGTGCCAGCATCGGACTAGCGGGATCTACCGGGGAGCTGTTTTTT,CASIGLAGSTGELFF
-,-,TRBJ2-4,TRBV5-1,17,TGCGCCAGCAGCCAGGGCGAAACTTTTGGGGCATTAAACATTCAGTACTTC,CASSQGETFGALNIQYF
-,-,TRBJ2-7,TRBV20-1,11,TGCAGTGCTCCCACCGAGCTCGAGCAGTACTTC,CSAPTELEQYF
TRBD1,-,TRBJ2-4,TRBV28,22,TGTGCCAGCAGTTTACTCTATACTCGGACAGGGGGCGCCCGTGTTCACAAAAACATTCAGTACTTC,CASSLLYTRTGGARVHKNIQYF
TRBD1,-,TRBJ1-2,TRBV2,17,TGTGCCAGCAGTGAAGGTGGCACAGGGGGCGGAAACTATGGCTACACCTTC,CASSEGGTGGGNYGYTF
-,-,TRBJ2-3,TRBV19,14,TGTGCCAGTAGAGATAGGGGGAAAGTGGATACGCAGTATTTT,CASRDRGKVDTQYF
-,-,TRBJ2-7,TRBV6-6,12,TGTGCCAGCAGTCAACATCGGGTGGAGCAGTACTTC,CASSQHRVEQYF
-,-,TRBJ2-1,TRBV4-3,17,TGCGCCAGCAGCCAGACTTCTCAGACAGCCCGCATCGATGAGCAGTTCTTC,CASSQTSQTARIDEQFF
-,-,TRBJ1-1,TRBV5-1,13,TGCGCCAGCAGCTTGCCGGTCGAAACTGAAGCTTTCTTT,CASSLPVETEAFF
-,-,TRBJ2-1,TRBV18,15,TGTGCCAGCTCACCGGGGCAGGGGGGATACAATGAGCAGTTCTTC,CASSPGQGGYNEQFF
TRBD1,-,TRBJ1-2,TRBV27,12,TGTGCCAGCAGTAGGGACAGGGCTGGCTACACCTTC,CASSRDRAGYTF
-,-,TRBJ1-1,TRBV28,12,TGTGCCAGCAGTTTCCCTTTTTCGGAAGCTTTCTTT,CASSFPFSEAFF
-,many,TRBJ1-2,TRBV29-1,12,TGCAGCGTTGAAAGGGGGGGCTATGGCTACACCTTC,CSVERGGYGYTF
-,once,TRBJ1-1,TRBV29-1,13,TGCAGCGTAGACCACGGGACTAGAAGCCAAGCTTTCTTT,CSVDHGTRSQAFF
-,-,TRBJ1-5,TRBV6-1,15,TGTGCCAGCAGTGAAGTAAGGGGTCAGGCGCAGCCCCAGCATTTT,CASSEVRGQAQPQHF
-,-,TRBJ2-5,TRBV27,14,TGTGCCAGCAGGCGCGCGGAGGGGGCAGAGACCCAGTACTTC,CASRRAEGAETQYF
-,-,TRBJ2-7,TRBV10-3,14,TGTGCCATCGGGGCCCAACAGGGAACCTACGAGCAGTACTTC,CAIGAQQGTYEQYF
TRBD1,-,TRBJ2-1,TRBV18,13,TGTGCCAGCTCACTTACAGGGGACAATGAGCAGTTCTTC,CASSLTGDNEQFF
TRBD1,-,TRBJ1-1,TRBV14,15,TGTGCCAGCAGCCATCGGACAGGGGGGAACACTGAAGCTTTCTTT,CASSHRTGGNTEAFF
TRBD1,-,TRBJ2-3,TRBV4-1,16,TGCGCCAGCAGCCAAATGGACAGGGGGCTTATCGATACGCAGTATTTT,CASSQMDRGLIDTQYF
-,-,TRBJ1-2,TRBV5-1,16,TGCGCCAGCAGCTTGGACGTCGCAGGGGAAGACTATGGCTACACCTTC,CASSLDVAGEDYGYTF
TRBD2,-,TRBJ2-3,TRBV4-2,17,TGTGCCAGCAGCCAAGGGACTCTAGCGGGGTACACAGATACGCAGTATTTT,CASSQGTLAGYTDTQYF
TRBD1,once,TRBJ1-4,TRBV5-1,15,TGCGCCAGCAGCATCAAACAGGGGACCCATGAAAAACTGTTTTTT,CASSIKQGTHEKLFF
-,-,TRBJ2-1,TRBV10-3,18,TGTGCCATCAGCTCGTTCTGGGGTCCGGGGGTCTCCTACAATGAGCAGTTCTTC,CAISSFWGPGVSYNEQFF
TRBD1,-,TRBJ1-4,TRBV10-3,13,TGTGCCACTGGGGACAGGGATAATGAAAAACTGTTTTTT,CATGDRDNEKLFF
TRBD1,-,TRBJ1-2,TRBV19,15,TGTGCCAGTAGTTTCGACAGGGGTTCGGCCTATGGCTACACCTTC,CASSFDRGSAYGYTF
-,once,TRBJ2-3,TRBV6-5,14,TGTGCCAGCAGACGGACAACTAGCACAGATACGCAGTATTTT,CASRRTTSTDTQYF
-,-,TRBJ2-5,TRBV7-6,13,TGTGCCAGCAGCTTAGGCGTTCAAGAGACCCAGTACTTC,CASSLGVQETQYF
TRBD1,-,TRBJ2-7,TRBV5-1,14,TGCGCCAGCAGCGCGGGGACAGGGAGTATTGAGCAGTACTTC,CASSAGTGSIEQYF
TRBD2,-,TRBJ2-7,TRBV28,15,TGTGCCAGCAGCCCCGCGGGGACTAGCGGGTTCGGGCAGTACTTC,CASSPAGTSGFGQYF
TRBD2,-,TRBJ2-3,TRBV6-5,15,TGTGCCAGCAGTTCGATAGCGGGGCCCACAGATACGCAGTATTTT,CASSSIAGPTDTQYF
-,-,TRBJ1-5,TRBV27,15,TGTGCCAGCAGTTTGTCCGCGGCATCCAATCAGCCCCAGCATTTT,CASSLSAASNQPQHF